The 18 T cell receptor beta chains below come from one sample, sequenced in a study of cytomegalovirus exposure and HLA in healthy donors. PCR involved 60 Vbeta and 13 Jbeta primers. TCRdb's table, derived via immunoSEQ multiplex PCR, lists solely in-frame clones and lacks some. The data hold roughly 170,000 clones, with under 85% observed a single time. Source material: PBMCs. These TCRs come from a woman under 40 in good health and CMV-seronegative.

The CDR3 protein is CASRGQGSEKLFF. Written as DNA, the CDR3 is TGTGCCAGCAGAGGCCAGGGGAGTGAAAAACTGTTTTTT. The V call is TRBV6-5, the J call TRBJ1-4; D perhaps matches TRBD1 (6 bases). CDR1 MNHEY and CDR2 SVGAGI come from the germline V gene. CDR3 length: 13 amino acids. Trimming took off 6 bases at V and 7 bases at J, with 12 bases between the two ends.

There are a few counts of this clone. This sequence joins TRBV4-2 and TRBJ2-5, with D unresolved. Trimming took off 3 bases at V and 1 base at J, with 12 bases between the two ends. Germline V gene sequence: CDR1 LGHNA, CDR2 YNFKEQ. The CDR3 contains 15 residues. CDR3 in amino acids: CASSQTIYAQETQYF. CDR3 nucleotide sequence: TGTGCCAGCAGCCAGACAATTTACGCCCAAGAGACCCAGTACTTC.

A few counts support this clone. This rearrangement joins TRBV6-6 to TRBJ1-2; 9 bases are shared with TRBD1. The CDR3 has 15 amino acids. CDR1 is MNHNY and CDR2 is SVGAGI in the germline V gene (reference sequence). With V trimmed by 2 bases and J by 4 bases, 5 bases remained unmatched. This CDR3 reads CASSYGDRVGYGYTF. CDR3 bases: TGTGCCAGCAGTTACGGGGACAGGGTTGGCTATGGCTACACCTTC.

In its sample, this clone was seen a few times. The chain joins TRBV19 to TRBJ1-2, with D perhaps matching TRBD1 (5 bases). Germline CDR1 reads LNHDA; CDR2 reads SQIVND (reference sequence). The ends were cut back, 9 bases at V and 0 bases at J, with 17 bases in the middle. The CDR3 is made up of 15 amino acids. The CDR3 DNA reads as TGTGCCAGCACAGCTCGGCGGGGCCCTAACTATGGCTACACCTTC. This sequence encodes CASTARRGPNYGYTF.

The genes are TRBV10-3 and TRBJ2-3; the match to TRBD2 covers 10 bases. Germline CDR1 and CDR2: ENHRY and SYGVKD. The CDR3 contains 15 residues. V shed 6 bases and J 0 bases; nucleotides not matched to a gene: 3. The CDR3 nucleotides read TGTGCCATCAGGCTAGCGGGGGATAGCACAGATACGCAGTATTTT. Its protein product is CAIRLAGDSTDTQYF.

The V gene is TRBV5-4, the J gene TRBJ1-2, with a weak D call TRBD1 (5 bases). The CDR3 sequence is 14 residues long. Germline lookup yields CDR1 SGHNT and CDR2 YYREEE (reference sequence). V lost 0 bases, J lost 2 bases, and 8 bases lay in between. The CDR3 region is CASSLEGKNYGYTF. For the CDR3, the DNA is TGTGCCAGCAGCTTGGAGGGGAAAAACTATGGCTACACCTTC.

This clone turned up a few times. The rearrangement uses TRBV2 and TRBJ1-4; 7 nucleotides line up with TRBD1. CDR3 length: 17 amino acids. Germline CDR1 SNHLY, CDR2 FYNNEI. V was clipped by 6 bases and J by 10 bases; unmatched bases: 20. CDR3 amino acids: CASSLSRERQGLGKLFF. The CDR3 coding sequence is TGTGCCAGCAGCCTATCCCGAGAACGACAGGGTTTGGGAAAACTGTTTTTT.

The CDR3 sequence is CASSQERTGGRGEQFF. CDR3 bases: TGCGCCAGCAGCCAAGAAAGGACAGGGGGTAGGGGTGAGCAGTTCTTC. This sequence joins TRBV4-1 and TRBJ2-1; 10 nucleotides agree with TRBD1. This CDR3 contains 16 residues. The V segment lost 0 bases and the J segment 9 bases; nucleotides outside the gene matches: 8. Germline loops: CDR1 MGHRA, CDR2 YSYEKL.

This clone has just one count. V usage is TRBV30 and J usage is TRBJ2-2, with D possibly TRBD2 on 6 matching bases. This CDR3 comprises 18 residues. Germline CDR1 is GTSNPN and CDR2 is SVGIG (reference sequence). The V gene lost 0 bases and the J gene lost 0 bases, with 17 bases spanning the gap. In nucleotides, the CDR3 is TGTGCCTGGAGTGTACGAGGAGGGGCGCCTTCGAACACCGGGGAGCTGTTTTTT. Translating gives CAWSVRGGAPSNTGELFF.

The chain carries TRBV28 and TRBJ2-5; 13 nucleotides match TRBD2. Trimming cost V 6 bases and J 5 bases; bases outside gene matches: 3. Germline values: CDR1 MDHEN, CDR2 SYDVKM. The CDR3 length is 14 residues. The CDR3 protein is CASSLLAGGETQYF. CDR3 sequence (DNA): TGTGCCAGCAGCTTACTAGCGGGAGGGGAGACCCAGTACTTC.

The chain has TRBV4-3 and TRBJ1-2; 7 nucleotides agree with TRBD1. Trimming removed 0 bases from V and 3 bases from J; junction bases left unmatched: 7. The CDR3 extends over 16 amino acids. Germline V lookup: CDR1 LGHNA, CDR2 YSLEER. The CDR3, as DNA: TGCGCCAGCAGCCAAGATCGGACAGGAGGTTACTATGGCTACACCTTC. Translation: CASSQDRTGGYYGYTF.

The chain links TRBV27 to TRBJ2-5, with 8 bases aligning to TRBD2. Germline lookup yields CDR1 MNHEY and CDR2 SMNVEV (reference sequence). The CDR3 is 18 residues long. The J segment lost 5 bases and the V segment lost 1 base, leaving 15 bases of the junction unmatched. In DNA, the CDR3 is TGTGCCAGCAGTTTATGGGGGACCGGGATAGCGGGAATGGAGACCCAGTACTTC. This gives the protein CASSLWGTGIAGMETQYF.

A single count supports this clone. The chain carries TRBV5-6 and TRBJ1-5, with D perhaps TRBD1 (6 bases). This CDR3 region has 16 residues. The V gene lost 1 base and the J gene lost 3 bases, with 14 bases spanning the gap. Germline V lookup: CDR1 SGHDT, CDR2 YYEEEE. The CDR3 nucleotides are TGTGCCAGCAGCTTGTCCCCGACAGGTGTCAATCAGCCCCAGCATTTT. Encoded protein: CASSLSPTGVNQPQHF.

The chain couples TRBV11-3 to TRBJ2-1; D is unresolved. The CDR3 is 13 residues long. Germline CDR1 is SGHNT and CDR2 is YENEEA. V was shortened by 5 bases and J by 10 bases, with 15 bases between the two germline ends. The CDR3 coding sequence is TGTGCCAGCAGCCCAGAAGGCAGCAGGGAGCAGTTCTTC. Its protein product is CASSPEGSREQFF. The full variable domain, rest sourced from reference TRBV11-3 and TRBJ2-1, is EAGVVQSPRYKIIEKKQPVAFWCNPISGHNTLYWYLQNLGQGPELLIRYENEEAVDDSQLPKDRFSAERLKGVDSTLKIQPAELGDSAVYLCASSPEGSREQFFGPGTRLTVL.

The chain carries TRBV6-6 and TRBJ1-6; 7 nucleotides agree with TRBD1. Germline V lookup: CDR1 MNHNY, CDR2 SVGAGI (reference sequence). V was pared by 4 bases and J by 2 bases, with 5 bases of the junction left unmatched. The CDR3 length is 16 residues. The CDR3 nucleotides read TGTGCCAGCAGTTTCGGGGGACAGACCTATAATTCACCCCTCCACTTT. It encodes CASSFGGQTYNSPLHF.

This clone appeared a single time. The chain has TRBV30 and TRBJ1-4; TRBD1 is a possible D gene (6 bases). This CDR3 region has 13 residues. Germline loops: CDR1 GTSNPN, CDR2 SVGIG (reference sequence). Trimming removed 2 bases from V and 8 bases from J, with 12 bases in between. This CDR3 reads CAWSSQGHEKLFF. Written as DNA, the CDR3 is TGTGCCTGGAGTTCACAGGGACACGAAAAACTGTTTTTT.

As concerns this clone: Other DNA sequences of this sample code for an identical CDR3. The chain joins TRBV30 to TRBJ2-7; 16 bases line up with TRBD2. CDR3 length: 14 amino acids. Looked up from germline, CDR1 is GTSNPN and CDR2 is SVGIG (reference sequence). After removal of 2 bases from V and 12 bases from J, the junction contained 7 bases not matched to a gene. The CDR3: CAWSPGTSGRDTYF. As DNA, the CDR3 is TGTGCCTGGAGTCCGGGGACTAGCGGGAGGGATACGTACTTC.

In nucleotides, the CDR3 is TGTGCCAGCAGTTCGAGCGGAGCGGGGAACCACCGGAAGCAGTTCTTC. This gives the protein CASSSSGAGNHRKQFF. The chain joins TRBV6-5 to TRBJ2-1; 7 bases fit TRBD2. Per germline, CDR1 MNHEY and CDR2 SVGAGI. The CDR3 runs 16 residues. The trim removed 4 bases at V and 11 bases at J, leaving 17 bases unmatched.